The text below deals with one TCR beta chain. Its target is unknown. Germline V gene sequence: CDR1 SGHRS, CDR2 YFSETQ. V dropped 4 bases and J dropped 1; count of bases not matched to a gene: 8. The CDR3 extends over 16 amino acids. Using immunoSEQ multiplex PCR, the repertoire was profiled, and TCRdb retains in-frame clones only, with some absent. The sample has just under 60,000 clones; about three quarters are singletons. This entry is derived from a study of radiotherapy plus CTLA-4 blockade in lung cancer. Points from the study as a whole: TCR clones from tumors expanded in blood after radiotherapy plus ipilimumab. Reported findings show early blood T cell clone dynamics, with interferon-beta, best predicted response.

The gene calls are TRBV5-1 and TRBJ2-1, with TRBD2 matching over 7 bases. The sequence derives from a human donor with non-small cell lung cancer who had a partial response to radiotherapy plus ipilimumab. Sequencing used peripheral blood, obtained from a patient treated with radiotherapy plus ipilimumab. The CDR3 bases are TGCGCCAGCAGCAGGGACGGGAGGAAATCCTACAATGAGCAGTTCTTC. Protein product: CASSRDGRKSYNEQFF.